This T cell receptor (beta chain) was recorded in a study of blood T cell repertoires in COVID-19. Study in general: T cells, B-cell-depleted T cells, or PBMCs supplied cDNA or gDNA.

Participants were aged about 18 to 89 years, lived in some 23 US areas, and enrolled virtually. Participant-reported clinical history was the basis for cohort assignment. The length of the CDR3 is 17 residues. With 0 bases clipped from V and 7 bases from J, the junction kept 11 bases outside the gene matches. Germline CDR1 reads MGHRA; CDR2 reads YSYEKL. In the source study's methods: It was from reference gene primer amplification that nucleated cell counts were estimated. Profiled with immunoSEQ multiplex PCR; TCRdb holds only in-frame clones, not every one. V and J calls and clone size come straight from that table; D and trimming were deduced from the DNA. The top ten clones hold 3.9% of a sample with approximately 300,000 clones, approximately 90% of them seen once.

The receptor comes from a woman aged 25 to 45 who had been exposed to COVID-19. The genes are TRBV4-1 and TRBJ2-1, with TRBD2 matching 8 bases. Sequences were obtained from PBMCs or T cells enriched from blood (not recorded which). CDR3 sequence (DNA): TGCGCCAGCAGCCAAGAAGATAGCGGGGCCTCCTGGAATGAGCAGTTCTTC. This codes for CASSQEDSGASWNEQFF.